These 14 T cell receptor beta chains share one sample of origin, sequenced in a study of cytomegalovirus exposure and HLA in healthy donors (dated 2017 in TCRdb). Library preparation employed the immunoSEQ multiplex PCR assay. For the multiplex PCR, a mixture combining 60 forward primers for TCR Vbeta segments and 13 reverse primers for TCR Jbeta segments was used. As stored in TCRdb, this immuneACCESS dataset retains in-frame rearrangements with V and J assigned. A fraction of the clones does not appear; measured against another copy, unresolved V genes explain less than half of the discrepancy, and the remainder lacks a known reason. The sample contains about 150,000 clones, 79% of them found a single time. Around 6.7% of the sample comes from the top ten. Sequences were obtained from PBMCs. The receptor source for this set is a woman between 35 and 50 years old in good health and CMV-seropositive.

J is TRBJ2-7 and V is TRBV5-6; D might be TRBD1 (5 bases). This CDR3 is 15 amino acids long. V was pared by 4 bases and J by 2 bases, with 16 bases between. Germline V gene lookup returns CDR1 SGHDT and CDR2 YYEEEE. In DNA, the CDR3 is TGTGCCAGCAGCAGCCCCCAGGGTTTAGCCTACGAGCAGTACTTC. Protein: CASSSPQGLAYEQYF.

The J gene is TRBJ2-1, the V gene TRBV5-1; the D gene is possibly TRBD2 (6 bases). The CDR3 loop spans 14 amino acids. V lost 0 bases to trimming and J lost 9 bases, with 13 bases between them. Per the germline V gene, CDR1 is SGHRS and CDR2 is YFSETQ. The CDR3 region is CASSLAFEGGEQFF. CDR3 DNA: TGCGCCAGCAGCTTGGCCTTTGAGGGAGGTGAGCAGTTCTTC.

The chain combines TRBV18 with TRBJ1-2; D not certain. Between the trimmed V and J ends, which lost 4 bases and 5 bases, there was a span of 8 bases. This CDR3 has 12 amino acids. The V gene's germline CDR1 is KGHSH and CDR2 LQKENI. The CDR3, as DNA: TGTGCCAGCTCACAAAGCCGGTATGGCTACACCTTC. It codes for CASSQSRYGYTF.

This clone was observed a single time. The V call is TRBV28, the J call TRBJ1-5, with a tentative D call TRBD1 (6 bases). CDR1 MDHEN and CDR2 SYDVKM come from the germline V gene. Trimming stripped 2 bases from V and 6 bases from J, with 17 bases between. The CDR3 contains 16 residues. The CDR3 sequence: CASSLGTFYDSQPQHF. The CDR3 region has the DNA TGTGCCAGCAGTTTAGGGACATTCTACGACAGTCAGCCCCAGCATTTT.

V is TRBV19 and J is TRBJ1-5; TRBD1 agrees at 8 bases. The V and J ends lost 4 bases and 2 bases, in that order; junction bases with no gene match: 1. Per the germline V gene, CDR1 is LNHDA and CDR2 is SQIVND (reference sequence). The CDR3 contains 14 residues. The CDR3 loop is CASSTDRGNQPQHF. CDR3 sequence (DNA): TGTGCCAGTAGTACGGACAGGGGCAATCAGCCCCAGCATTTT. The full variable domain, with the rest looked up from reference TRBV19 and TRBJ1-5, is DGGITQSPKYLFRKEGQNVTLSCEQNLNHDAMYWYRQDPGQGLRLIYYSQIVNDFQKGDIAEGYSVSREKKESFPLTVTSAQKNPTAFYLCASSTDRGNQPQHFGDGTRLSIL.

CDR3 DNA: TGTGCCAGCAGTCAAGGGACTAGCGGGGGAGAGACCCAGTACTTC. Translation: CASSQGTSGGETQYF. The gene calls are TRBV2 and TRBJ2-5, with TRBD2 matching 14 bases. The junction had 3 bases not matched to a gene; V was cut back by 5 bases and J by 4 bases. Germline CDR1 reads SNHLY; CDR2 reads FYNNEI. The CDR3 has 15 residues.

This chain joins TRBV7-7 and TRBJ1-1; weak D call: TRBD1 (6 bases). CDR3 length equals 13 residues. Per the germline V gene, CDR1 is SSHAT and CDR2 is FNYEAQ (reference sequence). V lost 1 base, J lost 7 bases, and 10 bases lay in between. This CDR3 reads CASSLVRGGEAFF. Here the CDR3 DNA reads TGTGCCAGCAGCTTAGTTAGGGGGGGTGAAGCTTTCTTT.

CDR3 DNA: TGTGCCAGCACCACGTCGGCCCGACTAGGTGGAAACACCATATATTTT. Amino acids: CASTTSARLGGNTIYF. The rearrangement uses TRBV25-1 and TRBJ1-3; the D is unclear. CDR3 length: 16 residues. The germline V gene has CDR1 MGHDK and CDR2 SYGVNS. V lost 7 bases to trimming and J lost 3 bases, with 19 bases between them.

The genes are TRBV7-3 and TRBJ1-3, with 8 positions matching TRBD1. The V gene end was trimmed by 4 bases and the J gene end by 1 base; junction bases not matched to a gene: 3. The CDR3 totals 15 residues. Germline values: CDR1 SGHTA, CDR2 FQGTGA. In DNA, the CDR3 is TGTGCCAGCAGCTACACAGGGGGATCTGGAAACACCATATATTTT. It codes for CASSYTGGSGNTIYF.

The CDR3 loop is CASSPRVTSPLHF. The CDR3 coding sequence is TGTGCCAGCAGCCCGCGGGTGACTTCACCCCTCCACTTT. This rearrangement joins TRBV6-5 to TRBJ1-6; D remains unclear. V was pared by 6 bases and J by 9 bases, with 12 bases between. Per the germline V gene, CDR1 is MNHEY and CDR2 is SVGAGI. The CDR3 contains 13 residues.

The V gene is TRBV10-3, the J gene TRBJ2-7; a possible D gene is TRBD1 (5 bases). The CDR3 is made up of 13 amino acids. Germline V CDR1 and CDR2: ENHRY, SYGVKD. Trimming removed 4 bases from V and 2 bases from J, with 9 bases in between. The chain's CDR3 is CAISGDRTYEQYF. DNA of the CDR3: TGTGCCATCAGTGGCGACAGAACCTACGAGCAGTACTTC.

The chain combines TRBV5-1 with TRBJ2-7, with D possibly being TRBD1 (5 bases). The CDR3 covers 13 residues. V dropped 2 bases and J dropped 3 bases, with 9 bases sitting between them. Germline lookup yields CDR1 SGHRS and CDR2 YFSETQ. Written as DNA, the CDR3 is TGCGCCAGCAGCTTCGGAACAGGCTACGAGCAGTACTTC. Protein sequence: CASSFGTGYEQYF.

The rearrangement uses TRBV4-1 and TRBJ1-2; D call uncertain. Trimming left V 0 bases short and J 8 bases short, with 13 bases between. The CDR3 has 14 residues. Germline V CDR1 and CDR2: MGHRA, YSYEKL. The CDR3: CASSQDQVVRGYTF. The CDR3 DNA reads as TGCGCCAGCAGCCAAGATCAGGTGGTTAGAGGCTACACCTTC.

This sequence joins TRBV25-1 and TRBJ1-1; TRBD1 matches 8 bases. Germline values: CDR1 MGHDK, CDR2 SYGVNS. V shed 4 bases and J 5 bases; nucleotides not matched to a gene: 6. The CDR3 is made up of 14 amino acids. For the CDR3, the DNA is TGTGCCAGCAGTGGGACAGGGAGGGGAACTGAAGCTTTCTTT. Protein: CASSGTGRGTEAFF.